This T cell receptor beta chain was profiled in a study of cytomegalovirus exposure and HLA in healthy donors. Study context: Earlier work reported approximately 110 million unique TCR beta sequences from about 190 million T cells. Findings of the study overall: Both high specificity and high sensitivity reportedly marked the classifier's diagnosis of cytomegalovirus status.

It was with 60 Vbeta and 13 Jbeta primers that the PCR ran. Repertoires were generated with immunoSEQ multiplex PCR, while TCRdb's copy carries only in-frame clones and drops some. The data hold more than 95,000 clones, with about 74% observed a single time. Whereas donors were nominally healthy upon sampling, unrecorded immune exposures were probable. V was pared by 5 bases and J by 7 bases, with 6 bases of the junction left unmatched. Per germline, CDR1 SGHTA and CDR2 FQGTGA. This CDR3 contains 13 residues. Note on this clone: Antigen specificity is unknown.

Sequencing input: PBMCs. This receptor was identified in a woman between 45 and 65 years old in good health and CMV-seropositive. The chain is built from TRBV7-3 and TRBJ2-5; 8 bases are shared with TRBD1. CDR3 sequence: CASSLGQGGTQYF. In nucleotides, the CDR3 is TGTGCCAGCAGCCTCGGACAGGGCGGGACCCAGTACTTC.